Shown below are 9 T cell receptor beta chains from a single sample sequenced in a study of fetal regulatory T cell absence and autoimmunity. This table comes from immunoSEQ multiplex PCR, and its TCRdb copy is limited to in-frame clones, with some not included. Altogether more than 85,000 clones are present, 55% to 75% being singletons, with the ten largest covering 2%. Sequences were obtained from pancreas tissue. These receptors were collected from a male donor with IPEX syndrome.

In its sample, this clone was seen a few times. The CDR3 region has the DNA TGCGCCAGCAGTGGGGACAGGGGGAACACTGAAGCTTTCTTT. It codes for CASSGDRGNTEAFF. This chain connects TRBV10-1 to TRBJ1-1; TRBD1 matches at 10 bases. CDR1 and CDR2 from the germline V gene are WNHNN and SYGVQD (reference sequence). The V and J ends lost 4 bases and 1 base, in that order; junction bases with no gene match: 0. The CDR3 spans 14 residues.

This clone is medium-sized. This sequence joins TRBV4-1 and TRBJ2-7, with D maybe TRBD1 (5 bases). The V gene lost 3 bases and the J gene lost 3 bases, with 9 bases spanning the gap. CDR3 length: 13 residues. Looked up from germline, CDR1 is MGHRA and CDR2 is YSYEKL. The CDR3 DNA follows: TGCGCCAGCAGCCAGATAGACAGCTACGAGCAGTACTTC. Its translation: CASSQIDSYEQYF.

This sequence joins TRBV29-1 and TRBJ1-1; D is undetermined. CDR1 and CDR2 (germline): SQVTM, ANQGSEA. Trimming stripped 7 bases from V and 2 bases from J, with 11 bases between. CDR3 length equals 12 residues. The CDR3 DNA is TGCAGCGCCAGGAGGTTTAACACTGAAGCTTTCTTT. Translating it yields CSARRFNTEAFF.

The chain is built from TRBV19 and TRBJ1-6; a possible D gene is TRBD1 (6 bases). CDR1 and CDR2 (germline): LNHDA, SQIVND (reference sequence). Trimming removed 4 bases at V and 6 bases at J, with 16 bases between. The CDR3 consists of 16 residues. CDR3 region: CASSSAPRGRNSPLHF. CDR3 DNA: TGTGCCAGTAGTAGCGCCCCCAGGGGCCGTAATTCACCCCTCCACTTT.

The V gene is TRBV7-6, the J gene TRBJ1-6; possibly TRBD1 for D (5 bases). Trimming pared 5 bases from V and 5 bases from J, leaving 13 bases between. Per germline, CDR1 SGHVS and CDR2 FNYEAQ. The CDR3 has 15 amino acids. The CDR3 nucleotides are TGTGCCAGCAGCATTGGGGACTCTAATAATTCACCCCTCCACTTT. It specifies CASSIGDSNNSPLHF.

The chain employs TRBV11-3 and TRBJ2-2; no firm D call. CDR1 SGHNT and CDR2 YENEEA come from the germline V gene. The length of the CDR3 is 11 residues. V lost 6 bases, J lost 9 bases, and 8 bases lay in between. The DNA for the CDR3 is TGTGCCAGCAGTAGTAAAAGGGAGCTGTTTTTT. This codes for CASSSKRELFF.

This chain joins TRBV6-6 and TRBJ1-2, with D hard to call. Germline CDR1 reads MNHNY; CDR2 reads SVGAGI (reference sequence). The CDR3 loop spans 13 amino acids. The V end lost 6 bases, the J end lost 4 bases, and 12 bases lay between the germline ends. CDR3 DNA sequence: TGTGCCAGCAGGGGAAGGAAGGCCTATGGCTACACCTTC. It encodes CASRGRKAYGYTF.

This clone was observed a single time. V is TRBV5-5 and J is TRBJ1-2, with TRBD1 matching 7 bases. The J segment lost 2 bases and the V segment lost 0 bases, leaving 4 bases of the junction unmatched. CDR1 is SGHKS, CDR2 YYEKEE, per germline (reference sequence). The CDR3 spans 15 residues. CDR3 bases: TGTGCCAGCAGCTTGGGACAGGGCGGGAACTATGGCTACACCTTC. It codes for CASSLGQGGNYGYTF.

This clone was detected a few times. The chain has TRBV5-5 and TRBJ2-7, with 7 bases matching TRBD2. V was clipped by 4 bases and J by 3 bases; unmatched bases: 4. The CDR3 runs 13 residues. Germline CDR1 reads SGHKS; CDR2 reads YYEKEE (reference sequence). CDR3 loop: CASSRRTSYEQYF. CDR3 sequence (DNA): TGTGCCAGCAGCCGCAGGACTAGCTACGAGCAGTACTTC. Looking up the rest from reference TRBV5-5 and TRBJ2-7 gives the full variable domain: DAGVTQSPTHLIKTRGQQVTLRCSPISGHKSVSWYQQVLGQGPQFIFQYYEKEERGRGNFPDRFSARQFPNYSSELNVNALLLGDSALYLCASSRRTSYEQYFGPGTRLTVT.